This T cell receptor (beta chain) was identified during a study of cytotoxic CD8 clonotypes in ibrutinib-treated CLL. Across the study: Investigators reported about 24 partial and 2 complete responses; after median roughly 70 months, 14 patients remained remitted and approximately twelve progressed.

The CDR3 sequence is 16 residues long. The junction had 7 bases not matched to a gene; V was cut back by 4 bases and J by 5 bases. Germline loops: CDR1 MRHNA, CDR2 SNTAGT. This table comes from immunoSEQ multiplex PCR, and its TCRdb copy is limited to in-frame clones, with some not included. This table has about 140,000 clones, less than 95% appearing once. This TCR derives from a human donor with chronic lymphocytic leukemia. The gene calls are TRBV6-4 and TRBJ2-2; 10 bases fit TRBD2. Specimen: PBMCs, collected after 12 months of ibrutinib treatment. In DNA, the CDR3 is TGTGCCAGCAGTGTAGCGGGGGGCGCCGGGACCGGGGAGCTGTTTTTT. It encodes CASSVAGGAGTGELFF.